Each of the 15 T cell receptor beta chains below was sequenced from the same sample in a study of blood T cell repertoires in COVID-19. Measured with immunoSEQ multiplex PCR; TCRdb has only the in-frame clones, and not every one. The table includes 170,000 or so clones, roughly nine tenths detected once. Specimen: peripheral blood. Receptors originate from a young man who had recovered from COVID-19.

The chain joins TRBV7-2 to TRBJ1-2; D ambiguous. The CDR3 extends over 12 amino acids. Trimming stripped 2 bases from V and 8 bases from J, with 9 bases between. In germline, CDR1 is SGHTA, CDR2 FQGNSA. The CDR3, as DNA: TGTGCCAGCAGCTTAAACCAGGCAGGCTACACCTTC. Translated: CASSLNQAGYTF. The variable domain in full, with the rest retrieved from reference TRBV7-2 and TRBJ1-2, is GAGVSQSPSNKVTEKGKDVELRCDPISGHTALYWYRQSLGQGLEFLIYFQGNSAPDKSGLPSDRFSAERTGGSVSTLTIQRTQQEDSAVYLCASSLNQAGYTFGSGTRLTVV.

The chain uses TRBV5-6 and TRBJ2-4; D is uncertain. CDR1 SGHDT and CDR2 YYEEEE come from the germline V gene. There are 15 residues in the CDR3. Trimming pared 3 bases from V and 1 base from J, leaving 11 bases between. CDR3 amino acids: CASSSGVTAKNIQYF. CDR3 in DNA: TGTGCCAGCAGCTCCGGAGTAACGGCCAAAAACATTCAGTACTTC.

The chain carries TRBV4-1 and TRBJ2-2; 7 bases line up with TRBD2. CDR1 is MGHRA, CDR2 YSYEKL, per germline. The length of the CDR3 is 19 residues. V shed 4 bases, J shed 6 bases, and the junction held 20 bases outside the gene matches. As DNA, the CDR3 is TGCGCCAGCAGCCGGCACGCTAGCGGAATCCCCGAAGGGGCCGGGGAGCTGTTTTTT. It encodes CASSRHASGIPEGAGELFF.

This chain connects TRBV28 to TRBJ1-5, with D possibly being TRBD1 (6 bases). The CDR3 length is 16 residues. Trimming shortened V by 5 bases and J by 0 bases, and 14 bases separated the two germline ends. Germline V gene sequence: CDR1 MDHEN, CDR2 SYDVKM. This CDR3 is CASSLAPGASNQPQHF. CDR3 nucleotide sequence: TGTGCCAGCAGTCTTGCACCAGGGGCTAGCAATCAGCCCCAGCATTTT.

The chain joins TRBV7-3 to TRBJ1-4; D gene uncertain. There are 16 residues in the CDR3. V lost 3 bases and J 7 bases, leaving 18 bases between the germline ends. Germline V CDR1 and CDR2: SGHTA, FQGTGA. Here the CDR3 reads CASSLTRLSASEKLFF. CDR3 nucleotides: TGTGCCAGCAGCTTGACCCGACTGTCGGCAAGTGAAAAACTGTTTTTT.

The chain couples TRBV4-2 to TRBJ2-1, with 8 bases that match TRBD1. The CDR3 totals 15 residues. Germline V gene sequence: CDR1 LGHNA, CDR2 YNFKEQ. V dropped 7 bases and J dropped 2; count of bases not matched to a gene: 7. As DNA, the CDR3 is TGTGCCAGCACCCTTGGGACAGGTCCCTACAATGAGCAGTTCTTC. This codes for CASTLGTGPYNEQFF.

This chain uses TRBV11-2 with TRBJ1-5; D gene uncertain. Germline V gives CDR1 SGHAT, CDR2 FQNNGV. With 0 bases removed from V and 10 bases from J, the gap between germline ends came to 10 bases. The CDR3 length is 13 residues. CDR3 amino acids: CASSLDLGRPQHF. The CDR3 DNA reads as TGTGCCAGCAGCTTAGATCTGGGCAGACCCCAGCATTTT.

The chain combines TRBV28 with TRBJ1-1; the D is unclear. Germline V gene lookup returns CDR1 MDHEN and CDR2 SYDVKM. The CDR3 runs to 13 residues. The V and J ends lost 5 bases and 4 bases respectively, with 11 bases between them. CDR3 sequence reads: CASSGRAGTEAFF. CDR3 in DNA: TGTGCCAGCAGTGGGCGGGCGGGCACTGAAGCTTTCTTT.

The chain employs TRBV14 and TRBJ1-2, with D possibly TRBD1 on 5 matching bases. The CDR3 loop spans 13 amino acids. Germline lookup yields CDR1 SGHDN and CDR2 FVKESK. V was shortened by 0 bases and J by 8 bases, with 10 bases between the two germline ends. This CDR3 is CASSQDRVSGYTF. The DNA for the CDR3 is TGTGCCAGCAGCCAAGACAGGGTTAGCGGCTACACCTTC.

This clone was seen a single time. The V and J genes are TRBV20-1 and TRBJ1-5, with TRBD1 as a possible D gene (5 bases). The CDR3 contains 14 residues. V shed 3 bases and J shed 7 bases, with 16 bases lying between them. Germline V CDR1 and CDR2: DFQATT, SNEGSKA (reference sequence). The CDR3 protein is CSASSTGGRQPQHF. CDR3 bases: TGCAGTGCTAGTTCTACAGGCGGTCGCCAGCCCCAGCATTTT.

This chain links TRBV6-1 with TRBJ2-4; TRBD1 is a possible D gene (6 bases). In germline, CDR1 is MNHNS, CDR2 SASEGT. The V end was cut by 4 bases, the J end by 6 bases, with 22 bases between. The CDR3 contains 17 residues. The CDR3 reads CASSAPYVTGRGNIQYF. As DNA, the CDR3 is TGTGCCAGCAGTGCGCCTTATGTGACAGGTAGAGGAAACATTCAGTACTTC.

The chain couples TRBV14 to TRBJ2-3; 8 bases line up with TRBD1. V shed 5 bases, J shed 1 base, and the junction held 5 bases outside the gene matches. In germline, CDR1 is SGHDN, CDR2 FVKESK. CDR3 length: 15 amino acids. The CDR3 DNA follows: TGTGCCAGCAGCGACACGGGACAGGGCACAGATACGCAGTATTTT. It is translated as CASSDTGQGTDTQYF.

The chain uses TRBV18 and TRBJ2-7, with D possibly TRBD1 on 5 matching bases. Germline V gives CDR1 KGHSH, CDR2 LQKENI. The V end was cut by 6 bases, the J end by 4 bases, with 16 bases between. The CDR3 has 14 residues. The chain's CDR3 is CASSPTSAGYEQYF. The CDR3 DNA follows: TGTGCCAGCTCCCCGACATCAGCAGGGTACGAGCAGTACTTC. Based on the CDR3 plus reference TRBV18 and TRBJ2-7, the full variable domain is NAGVMQNPRHLVRRRGQEARLRCSPMKGHSHVYWYRQLPEEGLKFMVYLQKENIIDESGMPKERFSAEFPKEGPSILRIQQVVRGDSAAYFCASSPTSAGYEQYFGPGTRLTVT.

In its sample, this clone was seen once. The chain employs TRBV7-9 and TRBJ2-2, with 10 bases that match TRBD1. The V gene's germline CDR1 is SEHNR and CDR2 FQNEAQ (reference sequence). Unmatched junction bases numbered 2, after V lost 5 bases and J lost 2 bases. The CDR3 has 15 residues. The CDR3 DNA reads as TGTGCCAGCAGCCGGGACAGGGGTAACACCGGGGAGCTGTTTTTT. This gives the protein CASSRDRGNTGELFF.

The chain has TRBV7-3 and TRBJ2-7; perhaps TRBD2 as D (5 bases). CDR1 SGHTA and CDR2 FQGTGA come from the germline V gene. The CDR3 spans 14 residues. The V end was cut by 2 bases, the J end by 7 bases, with 15 bases between. The CDR3 sequence: CASSLVPGSGEQYF. Here the CDR3 DNA reads TGTGCCAGCAGCTTAGTCCCGGGATCGGGAGAGCAGTACTTC. The complete variable domain, with remaining parts taken from reference TRBV7-3 and TRBJ2-7, reads GAGVSQTPSNKVTEKGKYVELRCDPISGHTALYWYRQSLGQGPEFLIYFQGTGAADDSGLPNDRFFAVRPEGSVSTLKIQRTERGDSAVYLCASSLVPGSGEQYFGPGTRLTVT.